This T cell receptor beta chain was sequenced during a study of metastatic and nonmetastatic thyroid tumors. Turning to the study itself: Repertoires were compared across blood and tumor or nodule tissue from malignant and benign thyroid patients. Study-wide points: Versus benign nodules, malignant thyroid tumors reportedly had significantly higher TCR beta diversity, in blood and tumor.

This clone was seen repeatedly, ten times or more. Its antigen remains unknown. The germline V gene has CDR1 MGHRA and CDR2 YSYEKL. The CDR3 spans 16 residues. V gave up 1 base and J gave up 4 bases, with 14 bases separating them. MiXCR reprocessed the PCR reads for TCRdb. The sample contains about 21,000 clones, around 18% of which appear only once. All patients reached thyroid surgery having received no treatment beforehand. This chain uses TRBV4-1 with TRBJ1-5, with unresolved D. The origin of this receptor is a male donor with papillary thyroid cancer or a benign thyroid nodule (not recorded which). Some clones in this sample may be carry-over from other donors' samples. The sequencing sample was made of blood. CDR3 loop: CASSQGMGPGNQPQHF. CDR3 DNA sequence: TGCGCCAGCAGCCAAGGTATGGGTCCCGGGAATCAGCCCCAGCATTTT.